The sequence of this T cell receptor (beta chain) was determined in a study of shared clonotypes between healthy human individuals (dated by TCRdb to 2020 to 2022). With respect to the entire study: The cohort included three men and two women between 18 and 49 years of age. For each donor, CD4 naive and CD4 memory were each given three plates, CD8 naive was given two plates, and CD8 memory was given one plate. To estimate repertoire size and how much clonotype sharing occurs between individuals, the study deeply sequenced the blood TCR repertoires of several healthy adults. Libraries were prepared and TCR repertoires were sequenced by different laboratories using diverse techniques, in order to increase sequencing depth and limit assay-specific biases. Per donor, leukapheresis produced somewhere between about 0.9 and 10 billion PBMCs. What the research found in general, with its limitations: Naive subsets generally had larger estimated clonotype richness than memory subsets. Compared with non-shared clonotypes, the clonotypes found in all four sorted-subset donors had higher generation probabilities. Only blood was sampled, and tissue TCR repertoires likely differ from those in blood. Because the study included only a small number of donors, the genetic and exposure-history diversity represented was limited. Rarefaction of sorted-subset datasets indicated incomplete sequencing despite the large sequencing depth. When a handful of donors were compared, the shared fraction of clonotypes was around 5.1% for naive CD4, around 3.6% for naive CD8, more than 2% for memory CD4, and under 0.5% for memory CD8. Based on pairwise subsampling, the degree of clonotype sharing among donors was expected to be affected by sequencing depth.

In regard to this clone: Its recognized antigen is unknown. Base qualities are missing; no much larger clone stands one base away.

Using the deep immunoSEQ assay, TCR CDR3 regions were amplified from genomic DNA by multiplex PCR. Extracted genomic DNA from each cell subset was distributed evenly across all wells of several immunoSEQ 96-well plates, and each plate was treated as a replicate. For sorted subsets, about 0.2 ug genomic DNA, equal to 30,000 or so T cell genomes, was loaded into each replicate PCR. Purified libraries were quantified with a Qubit 3.0 fluorometer, sized on a Bioanalyzer 2100, and re-quantified with the KAPA Library Quantification kit. Every immunoSEQ 96-well plate was sequenced on a separate single-read 150-cycle Illumina NextSeq 550 flow cell. The paper's processing steps were these. Because the immunoSEQ output included only junctional sequences and no quality scores, the filtering could not be the same as the filtering used for full-length reads. To assign V/J genes and CDR3, sequences were annotated using PyIR, a Python wrapper for IgBLAST v1.9, with IMGT germline references. Reads with weak V/J assignments (E-value above 1e-6), missing CDR3, stop codons, out-of-frame junctions, or ambiguous translated residues were removed. A V3J clonotype was defined by an identical inferred V gene, J gene, and CDR3 amino acid sequence. Percentage overlap between repertoires was computed as shared unique clonotypes divided by the size of the smaller repertoire. Richness of each repertoire was evaluated using RTK rarefaction, the Chao1 estimator, and Recon v2.1 estimates of unobserved clonotypes. OLGA was used to compute generation probabilities for all TCRbeta clonotypes that the gDNA method yielded from a few donors. TCRdb took this table from immuneACCESS and kept in-frame rearrangements with V and J called. Such tables lack part of the clones; where checked against another copy, unresolved V genes explain under half of the gap, and the rest is unexplained. V and J calls and clone size are those listed in that table; D and trimming were worked out from the DNA. Across this sample there are roughly 1,500,000 clones, with approximately 98% seen only once. Around 0.45% of the sample comes from the top ten.

V is cut back by 5 bases and J by 2 bases, with 12 bases in the junction unmatched. CDR1 and CDR2 were assigned from the germline V gene as SGHTA and FQGNSA. From the cysteine up to the phenylalanine, the CDR3 has a length of 17 residues. The entry retains the CDR3 DNA only, 51 bases that are in frame from base 1. The donors were healthy, HIV-negative adults with no recently reported acute infections or vaccinations. All donors were Caucasian adults living in Nashville, Tennessee, USA. CD4+ T cells were enriched by magnetic negative selection, after which naive cells were positively selected on CD45RA and the negative fraction was taken as the memory subset. Blood was obtained by leukapheresis, after which PBMCs were separated by Ficoll-Histopaque density gradient centrifugation and cryopreserved in liquid nitrogen vapor phase. Analytical flow cytometry was used to check the purity and quantity of each magnetically sorted T cell population. Genomic DNA was isolated from every sorted fraction and measured by UV absorbance on a Nanodrop 2000c.

The material sequenced was naive CD4+ T cells sorted from blood. The intended sense of this specimen's cell subset or site label: CD45RA+ positively selected. The TCR originated in a man younger than 40 in good health. The sequence is built from TRBV7-2 and TRBJ2-1; 7 middle bases align to TRBD1. CDR3 reads: CASSRYRGRLAYNEQFF. Read as DNA, the sequence is TGTGCCAGCAGCAGATACAGGGGCCGCCTAGCCTACAATGAGCAGTTCTTC.